The clone carrying this T cell receptor beta chain is deemed medium-sized. Produced via immunoSEQ multiplex PCR; TCRdb's table is partial and in-frame only. In the table there are about 120,000 clones, 80% of which are singletons. J lost 3 bases, V lost 4 bases, and 3 bases had no gene match. The CDR3 loop spans 13 amino acids. Germline CDR1 and CDR2: SGHKS and YYEKEE (reference sequence). The record originates from a study of blood T cell repertoires in COVID-19. Across the study: Acute-phase and convalescent COVID-19 samples originated in the United States, Italy and Spain.

The specimen was peripheral blood. The chain employs TRBV5-5 and TRBJ1-1, with TRBD1 matching 7 bases. This sequence originates from a man between 60 and 75 years old with active or convalescent COVID-19. CDR3 DNA sequence: TGTGCCAGCAGCCGGGACAGCTACACTGAAGCTTTCTTT. Translation gives CASSRDSYTEAFF.